This T cell receptor (beta chain) emerged from a study of molecular identifiers for immune sequencing clone quantification. General study findings and limits: Same-barcode identical TCR molecules could make highly expanded clones look smaller than they are.

The authors gated naive CD8 T cells as CD8+CD4-CCR7+CD45RA+ for sorting. This clonotype was recorded many times. Its antigen is still unknown. The V and J ends lost 7 bases and 7 bases respectively, with 17 bases between them. The CDR3 length is 14 residues. Germline V gene data show CDR1 as SGDLS and CDR2 as YYNGEE. Using its own MiXCR run on the PCR reads, TCRdb lists one record per CDR3 protein. The data show about 640,000 distinct CDR3 sequences, with approximately 20% seen just once and about 0.9% held by the top ten. Sequencing was done on a sample of naive CD8+ T cells from blood, with Jurkat cell RNA spiked in. Subset here: FACS-sorted CD8+CD4-CCR7+CD45RA+ naive T cells. The sequence came from a human donor in good health. Some libraries in this study had Jurkat cell RNA spiked in. This chain joins TRBV9 and TRBJ2-2; D may be TRBD1 or TRBD2 (5 bases each). CDR3 in DNA: TGTGCCAGCGCGAACGGGGCGATGCTCGGGGAGCTGTTTTTT. Translation: CASANGAMLGELFF.